The 17 T cell receptor beta chains given below trace back to one sample, sequenced in a study of TIL therapy for anti-PD-1-resistant metastatic lung cancer (dated by TCRdb to the early 2020s). Using bias-controlled multiplex PCR with the immunoSEQ v3 hsTCRB kit, the TCR beta CDR3 regions were amplified from genomic DNA. Sourced from immuneACCESS, this table was stored by TCRdb with only in-frame sequences that have V and J called. A share of the clones is absent; for the studies checked, an unresolved V gene accounts for under half, and the remainder has no known explanation. The sample table shows tens of thousands of clones, and 69% are seen once. Of the sample, less than 8% falls within the top ten clones. Taken with the paper, the label for time point translates to: pre-treatment sample, taken before nivolumab and TIL therapy. Sequencing used blood, obtained at baseline. The receptor set was obtained from a person aged 25 to 80 with non-small cell lung cancer.

This chain joins TRBV7-9 and TRBJ2-3; a weak D match, TRBD2 (6 bases). The CDR3 loop spans 13 amino acids. Germline V gene sequence: CDR1 SEHNR, CDR2 FQNEAQ (reference sequence). The V gene lost 2 bases and the J gene lost 4 bases, with 7 bases spanning the gap. The CDR3 loop reads CASSLSGADTQYF. In nucleotides, the CDR3 is TGTGCCAGCAGCTTATCGGGGGCAGATACGCAGTATTTT.

This clone was seen a single time. This chain uses TRBV2 with TRBJ2-1; TRBD1 aligns across 7 bases. This CDR3 contains 11 residues. Trimming took 6 bases from V and 16 from J; bases not matched to a gene: 9. CDR1 SNHLY and CDR2 FYNNEI come from the germline V gene. CDR3 nucleotide sequence: TGTGCCAGCAGGGCCGACAGGGTTCTTTTCTTC. Its translation is CASRADRVLFF.

The V gene is TRBV14, the J gene TRBJ2-7; possibly TRBD1 or TRBD2 for D (5 bases each). The CDR3 length is 16 residues. V dropped 1 base and J dropped 3 bases, with 16 bases sitting between them. The germline CDR1 and CDR2 sequences are SGHDN and FVKESK. In nucleotides, the CDR3 is TGTGCCAGCAGCCAAGTCGGCGGCAGGGACGGCTACGAGCAGTACTTC. Its protein is CASSQVGGRDGYEQYF.

The chain recombines TRBV5-1 with TRBJ2-5, with D possibly TRBD2 on 6 matching bases. Germline CDR1 reads SGHRS; CDR2 reads YFSETQ. This CDR3 has 13 amino acids. V was shortened by 5 bases and J by 2 bases, with 10 bases between the two germline ends. The CDR3 DNA reads as TGCGCCAGCAGGCGCGGGGTTCAAGAGACCCAGTACTTC. Translating it yields CASRRGVQETQYF.

The genes are TRBV5-1 and TRBJ1-4; D call uncertain. V lost 4 bases, J lost 7 bases, and 17 bases lay in between. This CDR3 has 15 amino acids. The germline V gene encodes CDR1 SGHRS and CDR2 YFSETQ. CDR3 sequence (DNA): TGCGCCAGCAGCCCGTCCGGGCCCCGAGGTGAAAAACTGTTTTTT. Residues: CASSPSGPRGEKLFF.

This clone has only a few counts. The V gene is TRBV11-3, the J gene TRBJ2-7; D unclear. Trimming took off 3 bases at V and 2 bases at J, with 11 bases between the two ends. Germline V gene sequence: CDR1 SGHNT, CDR2 YENEEA. The CDR3 sequence is 14 residues long. CDR3: CASSFLGNPYEQYF. The DNA of the CDR3 is TGTGCCAGCAGCTTTCTGGGGAACCCCTACGAGCAGTACTTC.

This clone turned up a few times. The chain joins TRBV2 to TRBJ1-6, with 7 bases lining up with TRBD1. The CDR3 length is 15 residues. J was trimmed by 6 bases and V by 8 bases; bases with no gene match: 10. From germline, CDR1 is SNHLY and CDR2 FYNNEI. This CDR3 reads CASLKQGQPNSPLHF. Here the CDR3 DNA reads TGTGCCAGCCTGAAACAGGGGCAGCCTAATTCACCCCTCCACTTT.

The rearrangement uses TRBV30 and TRBJ2-1; 10 bases line up with TRBD2. CDR1 and CDR2 (germline): GTSNPN, SVGIG (reference sequence). The CDR3 has 14 residues. V trimming: 5 bases; J trimming: 6 bases; junction bases outside the gene matches: 7. This CDR3 is CAWRLAGVVNEQFF. The CDR3 DNA is TGTGCCTGGCGGCTAGCGGGAGTCGTCAATGAGCAGTTCTTC.

The V and J genes are TRBV16 and TRBJ2-7; tentatively, D is TRBD1 (6 bases). V dropped 4 bases and J dropped 3 bases, with 13 bases sitting between them. In germline, CDR1 is KGHSY, CDR2 FQNENV. The CDR3 length is 14 residues. CDR3 loop: CASSPRTVLYEQYF. In DNA, the CDR3 is TGTGCCAGCAGCCCCCGGACAGTCCTCTACGAGCAGTACTTC.

V and J are TRBV7-2 and TRBJ2-5; D is uncertain. CDR3 length equals 14 residues. CDR1 SGHTA and CDR2 FQGNSA come from the germline V gene. The germline V and J ends were trimmed by 5 bases and 5 bases, with 15 bases remaining between them. The CDR3 loop reads CASSPNSGRETQYF. The CDR3 region has the DNA TGTGCCAGCAGCCCGAACTCGGGTCGCGAGACCCAGTACTTC.

This chain connects TRBV6-4 to TRBJ1-5; D is undetermined. Germline loops: CDR1 MRHNA, CDR2 SNTAGT. With 4 bases removed from V and 6 bases from J, the gap between germline ends came to 10 bases. There are 13 residues in the CDR3. The CDR3, as DNA: TGTGCCAGCAGTGGGACGGGAGGTCAGCCCCAGCATTTT. This encodes CASSGTGGQPQHF.

This chain joins TRBV9 and TRBJ2-5; 8 nucleotides align to TRBD1. The CDR3 is 16 amino acids. Trimming at V came to 1 base and at J to 1 base, leaving 6 bases not matched to a gene. From germline, CDR1 is SGDLS and CDR2 YYNGEE. The CDR3 region is CASSVNRGSGQETQYF. CDR3 in DNA: TGTGCCAGCAGCGTAAACAGGGGGTCAGGCCAAGAGACCCAGTACTTC.

This sequence joins TRBV5-1 and TRBJ2-6; 11 positions agree with TRBD1. V gave up 5 bases and J gave up 2 bases; unmatched junction bases: 3. The CDR3 is made up of 16 amino acids. The germline gives CDR1 SGHRS, CDR2 YFSETQ. The CDR3 DNA reads TGCGCCAGCAGGGGACAGGGGGGACCTGGGGCCAACGTCCTGACTTTC. It yields the protein CASRGQGGPGANVLTF.

This clone was counted between two and nine times. This chain links TRBV2 with TRBJ1-5; 7 bases line up with TRBD1. Germline lookup yields CDR1 SNHLY and CDR2 FYNNEI. Losses at the gene ends were 3 bases for V and 3 bases for J; bases not matched to a gene: 5. The CDR3 is 15 residues long. CDR3 nucleotide sequence: TGTGCCAGCAGTGAGTACAGGGGATTCAATCAGCCCCAGCATTTT. Translation: CASSEYRGFNQPQHF. The full variable domain, rest sourced from reference TRBV2 and TRBJ1-5, is EPEVTQTPSHQVTQMGQEVILRCVPISNHLYFYWYRQILGQKVEFLVSFYNNEISEKSEIFDDQFSVERPDGSNFTLKIRSTKLEDSAMYFCASSEYRGFNQPQHFGDGTRLSIL.

The V and J genes are TRBV19 and TRBJ1-2; tentative D call: TRBD1 (6 bases). Looked up from germline, CDR1 is LNHDA and CDR2 is SQIVND (reference sequence). V was pared by 3 bases and J by 3 bases, with 17 bases between. This CDR3 has 16 amino acids. The DNA of the CDR3 is TGTGCCAGTAGTATGGCGACAGGCCCGGGGGACTATGGCTACACCTTC. It codes for CASSMATGPGDYGYTF.

This chain links TRBV5-4 with TRBJ2-5; weak D call: TRBD1 (6 bases). CDR3 length: 14 amino acids. Germline CDR1 and CDR2: SGHNT and YYREEE (reference sequence). Between the trimmed V and J ends, which lost 3 bases and 5 bases, there was a span of 14 bases. CDR3 residues: CASSSNQGSETQYF. CDR3 nucleotide sequence: TGTGCCAGCAGCTCGAACCAGGGGTCGGAGACCCAGTACTTC.

The CDR3 DNA reads TGTGCCAGCAGCTTGGAGTCGGGTGGGGTAACTGAAGCTTTCTTT. Encoded protein: CASSLESGGVTEAFF. The V and J genes are TRBV7-2 and TRBJ1-1; D unclear. The CDR3 totals 15 residues. V was clipped by 3 bases and J by 5 bases, with 16 bases between them. CDR1 is SGHTA, CDR2 FQGNSA, per germline.